This passage covers 22 T cell receptor beta chains from one sample sequenced in a study of blood T cells in healthy people across ages. Primers used in a second PCR of roughly 6 to 11 cycles were a sample-barcoded 5' primer and a J-beta primer mix. TCRdb passed the 5' RACE reads through MiXCR, listing each CDR3 protein once. Counted here are under 2 million distinct CDR3 sequences, roughly 32% occurring once; the ten biggest clones make up 11%. Sequenced: blood. The receptors originated from a woman aged 25 to 45 in good health.

The chain couples TRBV14 to TRBJ2-3; D perhaps matches TRBD1 (5 bases). This CDR3 has 15 amino acids. The V gene's germline CDR1 is SGHDN and CDR2 FVKESK. V lost 3 bases and J 5 bases, leaving 15 bases between the germline ends. The CDR3 protein is CASSQERGWRDTQYF. The CDR3 DNA follows: TGTGCCAGCAGCCAGGAAAGGGGATGGAGAGATACGCAGTATTTT.

This clonotype was detected only a few times. The genes are TRBV9 and TRBJ2-3, with 9 bases fitting TRBD1. The CDR3 covers 18 residues. Trimming took 1 base from V and 2 from J; bases not matched to a gene: 11. CDR1 and CDR2 (germline): SGDLS, YYNGEE. CDR3 sequence: CASSVSPGQGTFTDTQYF. The CDR3 region has the DNA TGTGCCAGCAGCGTATCCCCCGGACAGGGGACTTTCACAGATACGCAGTATTTT.

For this clonotype: A much larger clone differs from this one at a single base, so this may be a read error. CDR3 residues: CAISESGTSGWDEQFF. DNA for the CDR3: TGTGCCATCAGTGAGTCTGGGACTAGCGGGTGGGATGAGCAGTTCTTC. This chain uses TRBV10-3 with TRBJ2-1; 12 nucleotides align to TRBD2. Per germline, CDR1 ENHRY and CDR2 SYGVKD. The V gene end was trimmed by 0 bases and the J gene end by 8 bases; junction bases not matched to a gene: 5. The CDR3 sequence is 16 residues long.

This clonotype showed up many times. CDR3 protein: CSASPTSGDYNEQFF. CDR3 coding DNA: TGCAGTGCTAGTCCTACTAGCGGGGACTACAATGAGCAGTTCTTC. The chain carries TRBV20-1 and TRBJ2-1, with TRBD2 identical over 10 bases. This CDR3 spans 15 amino acids. Germline CDR1 reads DFQATT; CDR2 reads SNEGSKA (reference sequence). V lost 3 bases and J lost 3; bases outside the gene matches: 5.

This clonotype was detected a few times. V and J are TRBV9 and TRBJ2-3, with no clear D. Germline-derived CDR1 and CDR2 are SGDLS and YYNGEE. This CDR3 comprises 14 residues. V lost 3 bases and J lost 4, with 12 bases in between. CDR3 DNA sequence: TGTGCCAGCAGCGCCTCGACCCGCCCAGATACGCAGTATTTT. This encodes CASSASTRPDTQYF.

The J gene is TRBJ2-7, the V gene TRBV6-1; 12 bases agree with TRBD1. CDR1 MNHNS and CDR2 SASEGT come from the germline V gene. The CDR3 sequence is 17 residues long. V was pared by 5 bases and J by 2 bases, with 10 bases of the junction left unmatched. For the CDR3, the DNA is TGTGCCAGCAGTCCCCGCCCGGGACAGGGGGCCCCCTACGAGCAGTACTTC. It codes for CASSPRPGQGAPYEQYF.

This clonotype was picked up a small number of times. The chain carries TRBV20-1 and TRBJ2-1; TRBD2 agrees at 9 bases. The V gene end was trimmed by 1 base and the J gene end by 7 bases; junction bases not matched to a gene: 8. Germline V gene data show CDR1 as DFQATT and CDR2 as SNEGSKA (reference sequence). This CDR3 spans 15 amino acids. CDR3 bases: TGCAGTGCTAGAGGGTCTAGCGGGGCTTTTAATGAGCAGTTCTTC. This translates into CSARGSSGAFNEQFF.

Details on this clonotype: A read error is possible here, since a much larger clone lies one base away. The gene calls are TRBV11-2 and TRBJ2-3, with TRBD2 identical over 7 bases. Germline V CDR1 and CDR2: SGHAT, FQNNGV. Germline trimming cut 5 bases from V and 4 bases from J; bases unmatched to any gene: 15. CDR3 size: 17 residues. The CDR3 DNA is TGTGCCAGCAGCCAAGGTCTAGGGCGGGGGAGTGCAGATACGCAGTATTTT. Its translation is CASSQGLGRGSADTQYF. The full variable domain, rest sourced from reference TRBV11-2 and TRBJ2-3, is EAGVAQSPRYKIIEKRQSVAFWCNPISGHATLYWYQQILGQGPKLLIQFQNNGVVDDSQLPKDRFSAERLKGVDSTLKIQPAKLEDSAVYLCASSQGLGRGSADTQYFGPGTRLTVL.

CDR3 DNA sequence: TGCAGTGCCCCTCTCCGGGACAGTGGAAACACCATATATTTT. Amino acids: CSAPLRDSGNTIYF. The chain has TRBV20-1 and TRBJ1-3; 7 positions match TRBD1. The germline gives CDR1 DFQATT, CDR2 SNEGSKA (reference sequence). This CDR3 spans 14 amino acids. V shed 6 bases, J shed 3 bases, and the junction held 8 bases outside the gene matches.

As to this clonotype: One end of the junction fails to match germline, which may point to a read error. The chain recombines TRBV13 with TRBJ2-7; TRBD2 might be the D (5 bases). Germline V lookup: CDR1 PRHDT, CDR2 FYEKMQ (reference sequence). The CDR3 sequence is 14 residues long. The CDR3 DNA is TGTGTCAGCAGCTTGACGGGGAGCTCCTACGAGCAGTACTTC. Translation: CVSSLTGSSYEQYF.

Here the CDR3 DNA reads TGTGCCAGCAGCGTAGCCGGAGCGGAAGATACGCAGTATTTT. Translated: CASSVAGAEDTQYF. This chain uses TRBV9 with TRBJ2-3, with D possibly being TRBD2 (5 bases). V lost 0 bases to trimming and J lost 5 bases, with 10 bases between them. Germline values: CDR1 SGDLS, CDR2 YYNGEE. The CDR3 consists of 14 residues.

This clonotype was observed a few times. The V gene is TRBV3-1, the J gene TRBJ2-7; weak D call: TRBD2 (5 bases). The CDR3 is 12 amino acids. V was trimmed by 4 bases and J by 9 bases, leaving 13 bases between them. CDR1 and CDR2 from the germline V gene are LGHDT and YNNKEL (reference sequence). In DNA form, the CDR3 reads TGTGCCAGCAGCCCCCTTGGGCGGGTGCAGTACTTC. Protein: CASSPLGRVQYF.

The chain links TRBV11-2 to TRBJ2-1, with 12 bases aligning to TRBD2. CDR3 length equals 16 residues. The V gene end was trimmed by 4 bases and the J gene end by 3 bases; junction bases not matched to a gene: 4. CDR1 and CDR2 (germline): SGHAT, FQNNGV. For the CDR3, the DNA is TGTGCCAGCAGCTCGCTAGCGGGAGGGCTCTACAATGAGCAGTTCTTC. Translation: CASSSLAGGLYNEQFF.

J is TRBJ2-5 and V is TRBV3-1; 7 bases are shared with TRBD2. The J call is doubtful: the DNA matches TRBJ2-7 better. Germline V CDR1 and CDR2: LGHDT, YNNKEL (reference sequence). The CDR3 spans 13 residues. CDR3 sequence reads: CASGGLMLSEQYF. CDR3 nucleotides: TGTGCCAGTGGGGGACTAATGCTAAGCGAGCAGTACTTC.

This clonotype has at least ten counts. The chain carries TRBV5-1 and TRBJ2-1, with 8 bases identical to TRBD1. Looked up from germline, CDR1 is SGHRS and CDR2 is YFSETQ. The CDR3 sequence is 18 residues long. V lost 4 bases and J lost 7; bases outside the gene matches: 19. CDR3 sequence: CASSPGQGSYKIKNEQFF. The CDR3 DNA is TGCGCCAGCAGCCCCGGACAGGGAAGCTACAAAATAAAAAATGAGCAGTTCTTC.

The chain has TRBV9 and TRBJ1-5; 7 bases are a match to TRBD1. This CDR3 is 14 amino acids long. Germline CDR1 SGDLS, CDR2 YYNGEE. The junction had 7 bases not matched to a gene; V was cut back by 3 bases and J by 7 bases. CDR3 DNA: TGTGCCAGCAGCGACACAGGGGAGGGACAGCCCCAGCATTTT. This gives the protein CASSDTGEGQPQHF.

This clonotype was seen only a few times. The V gene is TRBV28, the J gene TRBJ2-7, with D maybe TRBD1 (7 bases). This CDR3 has 13 residues. V was cut by 5 bases and J by 6 bases, with 14 bases left in between. Per the germline V gene, CDR1 is MDHEN and CDR2 is SYDVKM. CDR3 protein: CASSLRGAFEQYF. The CDR3 nucleotides are TGTGCCAGCAGTCTCAGGGGGGCGTTCGAGCAGTACTTC.

The J gene is TRBJ2-1, the V gene TRBV5-1, with D perhaps matching TRBD1 or TRBD2 (5 bases each). The CDR3 is 16 amino acids. The ends were cut back, 5 bases at V and 0 bases at J, with 15 bases in the middle. Per germline, CDR1 SGHRS and CDR2 YFSETQ. CDR3 DNA sequence: TGCGCCAGCAGAAGGGTTGGGGGTAGCTCCTACAATGAGCAGTTCTTC. Protein: CASRRVGGSSYNEQFF.

This clonotype was counted a single time. One base away lies a much larger clone, so this may be a sequencing read error. This rearrangement joins TRBV7-9 to TRBJ2-5; 9 bases are shared with TRBD1. Germline V lookup: CDR1 SEHNR, CDR2 FQNEAQ (reference sequence). The ends lost 5 bases at V and 1 base at J; junction bases unmatched: 8. The CDR3 contains 16 residues. The CDR3 loop reads CASSPGQGRTQETQYF. The CDR3, as DNA: TGTGCCAGCAGCCCGGGACAGGGCCGAACCCAAGAGACCCAGTACTTC.

CDR3: CASSFSGGAPYNEQFF. The CDR3 coding sequence is TGCGCCAGCAGCTTTAGCGGGGGGGCCCCCTACAATGAGCAGTTCTTC. This chain connects TRBV5-1 to TRBJ2-1; 11 positions match TRBD2. The CDR3 covers 16 residues. Germline CDR1 is SGHRS and CDR2 is YFSETQ. The J segment lost 2 bases and the V segment lost 2 bases, leaving 3 bases of the junction unmatched.

This clonotype was detected ten times or more. This chain links TRBV29-1 with TRBJ2-3, with 7 bases lining up with TRBD2. V lost 3 bases and J lost 8; bases outside the gene matches: 5. The germline CDR1 and CDR2 sequences are SQVTM and ANQGSEA. The CDR3 covers 12 residues. The DNA of the CDR3 is TGCAGCGTTGATGCCGGGGAGGGTACGCAGTATTTT. Residues: CSVDAGEGTQYF.

This clonotype was picked up a small number of times. This rearrangement joins TRBV20-1 to TRBJ2-7; D possibly corresponds to TRBD2 (5 bases). Germline assignment: CDR1 DFQATT and CDR2 SNEGSKA (reference sequence). CDR3 length: 15 amino acids. Trimming pared 6 bases from V and 2 bases from J, leaving 20 bases between. CDR3 nucleotide sequence: TGCAGTGCCATGGGCCTGGCGGGCAATCCCTACGAGCAGTACTTC. Protein product: CSAMGLAGNPYEQYF.